Here is one T cell receptor beta chain with its context. The sample belongs to a study of T cell responses to AZD1222 COVID-19 vaccine. The CDR3 loop spans 16 amino acids. After removal of 0 bases from V and 2 bases from J, the junction contained 4 bases not matched to a gene. Looked up from germline, CDR1 is ENHRY and CDR2 is SYGVKD. Sequencing used immunoSEQ multiplex PCR; TCRdb keeps in-frame clones, though not all of them. The sample lists 120,000 or so clones; 70% to 90% were seen once. Sample: peripheral blood, taken 28 days after the second AZD1222 dose. The chain links TRBV10-3 to TRBJ2-3, with 8 bases that match TRBD2. The clonotype comes from an adult who received the AZD1222 COVID-19 vaccine. The DNA for the CDR3 is TGTGCCATCAGTGAGTCCCGGGGGGGATTCACAGATACGCAGTATTTT. Protein product: CAISESRGGFTDTQYF.